This TCR beta chain was documented in a study of blood T cell repertoires in COVID-19. Across the whole study: Sites in the United States, Italy and Spain provided acute and convalescent COVID-19 samples. In each case, the material was cDNA or gDNA derived from T cells, B-cell-depleted T cells, or PBMCs.

Per the original methods: From reference gene primer amplification, estimates of nucleated cell counts were derived. The assay was immunoSEQ multiplex PCR, and TCRdb's table has in-frame clones only and misses some. Clonal size and the V and J genes are those of that table, whereas D and trimming came from the DNA. Among 130,000 to 150,000 clones listed, approximately 85% were seen once. Trimming took 0 bases from V and 0 from J, leaving 12 bases between them. The germline V gene has CDR1 MNHEY and CDR2 SMNVEV (reference sequence). The CDR3 length is 18 residues. A Seattle source enrolled patients during active infection and followed them longitudinally.

V is TRBV27 and J is TRBJ1-6, with a weak D call TRBD1 (6 bases). Sequences were obtained from peripheral blood. This receptor was taken from a woman in her fifties or sixties with COVID-19, enrolled during active disease. CDR3 in DNA: TGTGCCAGCAGTTTATCGAGTCAGGGGAGCTCCTATAATTCACCCCTCCACTTT. It yields the protein CASSLSSQGSSYNSPLHF.